Below are 4 T cell receptor beta chains sequenced from a single sample in a study of siplizumab effects on memory and regulatory T cells. Clones were read by immunoSEQ multiplex PCR, and TCRdb kept only the in-frame ones, dropping some. The profile covers about 46,000 clones, with 93% appearing a single time and more than 15% taken by the ten largest. The sequenced sample consisted of CD8+ T cells sorted from blood. These receptors all stem from a human donor in good health.

J is TRBJ2-7 and V is TRBV6-1; D perhaps matches TRBD1 (7 bases). The V end lost 2 bases, the J end lost 6 bases, and 26 bases lay between the germline ends. The germline V gene encodes CDR1 MNHNS and CDR2 SASEGT. The CDR3 runs to 18 residues. This CDR3 is CASSEWGRTRQGAGEQYF. CDR3 coding DNA: TGTGCCAGCAGTGAATGGGGAAGAACAAGACAGGGAGCGGGCGAGCAGTACTTC.

The rearrangement links TRBV5-5 to TRBJ2-5; D perhaps matches TRBD2 (6 bases). The CDR3 spans 14 residues. Germline-derived CDR1 and CDR2 are SGHKS and YYEKEE (reference sequence). The germline V and J ends were trimmed by 0 bases and 5 bases, with 11 bases remaining between them. This CDR3 is CASSLAGVRETQYF. DNA of the CDR3: TGTGCCAGCAGCTTGGCGGGGGTCCGGGAGACCCAGTACTTC.

The gene calls are TRBV29-1 and TRBJ2-3; either TRBD1 or TRBD2 may supply D (5 bases each). The germline gives CDR1 SQVTM, CDR2 ANQGSEA. Trimming removed 0 bases at V and 2 bases at J, with 12 bases between. The CDR3 covers 15 residues. The CDR3 coding sequence is TGCAGCGTTGAAGATGGGACCGGGAACACAGATACGCAGTATTTT. This gives the protein CSVEDGTGNTDTQYF.

Written as DNA, the CDR3 is TGCGCCAGCAGCCAAGTGGACAGCTCTGGAAACACCATATATTTT. Amino acids: CASSQVDSSGNTIYF. The chain recombines TRBV4-1 with TRBJ1-3, with D perhaps TRBD1 (6 bases). The CDR3 sequence is 15 residues long. Between the trimmed V and J ends, which lost 1 base and 0 bases, there was a span of 7 bases. Germline CDR1 MGHRA, CDR2 YSYEKL.